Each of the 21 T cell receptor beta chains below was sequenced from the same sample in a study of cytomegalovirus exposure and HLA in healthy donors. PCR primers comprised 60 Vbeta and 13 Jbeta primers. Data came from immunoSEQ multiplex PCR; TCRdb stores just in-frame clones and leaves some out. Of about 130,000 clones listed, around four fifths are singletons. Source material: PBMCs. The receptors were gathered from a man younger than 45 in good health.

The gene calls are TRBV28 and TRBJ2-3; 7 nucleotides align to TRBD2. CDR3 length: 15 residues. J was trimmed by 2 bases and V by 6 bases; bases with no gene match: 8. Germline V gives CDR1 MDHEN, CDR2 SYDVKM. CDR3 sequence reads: CASRGGLGYTDTQYF. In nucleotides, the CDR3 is TGTGCCAGCAGGGGAGGACTAGGGTACACAGATACGCAGTATTTT. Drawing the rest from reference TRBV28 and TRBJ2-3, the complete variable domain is DVKVTQSSRYLVKRTGEKVFLECVQDMDHENMFWYRQDPGLGLRLIYFSYDVKMKEKGDIPEGYSVSREKKERFSLILESASTNQTSMYLCASRGGLGYTDTQYFGPGTRLTVL.

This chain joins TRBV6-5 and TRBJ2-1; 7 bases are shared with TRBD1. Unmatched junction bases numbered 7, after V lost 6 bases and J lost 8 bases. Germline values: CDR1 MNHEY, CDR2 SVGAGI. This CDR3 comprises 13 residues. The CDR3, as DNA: TGTGCCAGCAGAAGGGACAGTATTCATGAGCAGTTCTTC. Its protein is CASRRDSIHEQFF.

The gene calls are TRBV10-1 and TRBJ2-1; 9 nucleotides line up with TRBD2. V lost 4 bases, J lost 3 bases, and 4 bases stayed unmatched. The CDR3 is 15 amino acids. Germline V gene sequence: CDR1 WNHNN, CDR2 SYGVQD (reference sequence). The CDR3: CASSASSGDYNEQFF. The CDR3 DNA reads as TGCGCCAGCAGTGCATCTAGCGGGGACTACAATGAGCAGTTCTTC.

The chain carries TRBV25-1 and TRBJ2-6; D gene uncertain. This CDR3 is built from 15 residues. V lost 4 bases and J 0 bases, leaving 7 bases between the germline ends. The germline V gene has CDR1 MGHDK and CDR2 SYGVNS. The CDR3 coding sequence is TGTGCCAGCAGTGCAGGCCTCTCTGGGGCCAACGTCCTGACTTTC. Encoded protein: CASSAGLSGANVLTF. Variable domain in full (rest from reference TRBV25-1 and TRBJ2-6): EADIYQTPRYLVIGTGKKITLECSQTMGHDKMYWYQQDPGMELHLIHYSYGVNSTEKGDLSSESTVSRIRTEHFPLTLESARPSHTSQYLCASSAGLSGANVLTFGAGSRLTVL.

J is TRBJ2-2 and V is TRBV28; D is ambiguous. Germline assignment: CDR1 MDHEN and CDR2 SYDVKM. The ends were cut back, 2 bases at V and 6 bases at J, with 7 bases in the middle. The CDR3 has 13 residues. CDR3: CASSLVRAGELFF. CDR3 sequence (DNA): TGTGCCAGCAGTTTAGTCCGAGCCGGGGAGCTGTTTTTT.

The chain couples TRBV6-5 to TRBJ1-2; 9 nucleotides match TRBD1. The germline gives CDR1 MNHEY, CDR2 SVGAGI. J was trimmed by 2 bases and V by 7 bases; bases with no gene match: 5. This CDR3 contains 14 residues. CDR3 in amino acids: CASKQGQGNYGYTF. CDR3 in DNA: TGTGCCAGCAAACAGGGACAGGGAAACTATGGCTACACCTTC.

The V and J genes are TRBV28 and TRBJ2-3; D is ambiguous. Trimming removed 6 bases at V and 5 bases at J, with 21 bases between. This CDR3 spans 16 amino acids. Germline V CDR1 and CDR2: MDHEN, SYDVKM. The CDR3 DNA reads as TGTGCCAGCAGGAGAAGTTTTAGCCAGATCGAAGATACGCAGTATTTT. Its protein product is CASRRSFSQIEDTQYF.

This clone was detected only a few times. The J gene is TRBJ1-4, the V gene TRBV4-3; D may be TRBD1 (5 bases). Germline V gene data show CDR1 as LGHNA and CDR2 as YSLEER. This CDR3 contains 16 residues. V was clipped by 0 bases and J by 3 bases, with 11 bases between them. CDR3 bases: TGCGCCAGCAGCCAAGAACTCCCCAGGGCTAATGAAAAACTGTTTTTT. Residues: CASSQELPRANEKLFF.

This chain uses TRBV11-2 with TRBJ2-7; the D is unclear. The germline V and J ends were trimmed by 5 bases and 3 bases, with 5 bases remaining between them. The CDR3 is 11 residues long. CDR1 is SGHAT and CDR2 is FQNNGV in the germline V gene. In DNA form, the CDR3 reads TGTGCCAGCAGCCCCCTCTACGAGCAGTACTTC. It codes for CASSPLYEQYF.

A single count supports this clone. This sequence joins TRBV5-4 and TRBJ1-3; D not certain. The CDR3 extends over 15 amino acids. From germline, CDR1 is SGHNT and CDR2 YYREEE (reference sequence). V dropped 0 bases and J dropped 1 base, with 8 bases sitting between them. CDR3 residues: CASSLAGPSGNTIYF. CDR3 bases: TGTGCCAGCAGCTTGGCAGGTCCGTCTGGAAACACCATATATTTT.

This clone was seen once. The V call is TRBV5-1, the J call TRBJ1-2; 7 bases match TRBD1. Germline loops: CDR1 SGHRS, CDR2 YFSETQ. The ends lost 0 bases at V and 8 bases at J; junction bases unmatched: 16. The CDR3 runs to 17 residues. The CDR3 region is CASSLAHSQGLQGGYTF. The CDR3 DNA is TGCGCCAGCAGCTTGGCTCATTCACAGGGGTTACAGGGAGGCTACACCTTC.

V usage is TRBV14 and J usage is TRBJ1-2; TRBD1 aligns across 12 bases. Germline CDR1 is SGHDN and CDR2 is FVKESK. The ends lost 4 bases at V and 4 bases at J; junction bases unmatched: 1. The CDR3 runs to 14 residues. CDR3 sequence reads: CASSPGQGAYGYTF. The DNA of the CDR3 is TGTGCCAGCAGCCCGGGACAGGGGGCCTATGGCTACACCTTC.

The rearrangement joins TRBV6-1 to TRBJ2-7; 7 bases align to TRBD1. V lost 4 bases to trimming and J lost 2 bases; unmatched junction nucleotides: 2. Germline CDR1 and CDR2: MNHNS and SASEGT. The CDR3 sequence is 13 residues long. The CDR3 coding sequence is TGTGCCAGCAGTGTGGGACAGACCTACGAGCAGTACTTC. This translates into CASSVGQTYEQYF.

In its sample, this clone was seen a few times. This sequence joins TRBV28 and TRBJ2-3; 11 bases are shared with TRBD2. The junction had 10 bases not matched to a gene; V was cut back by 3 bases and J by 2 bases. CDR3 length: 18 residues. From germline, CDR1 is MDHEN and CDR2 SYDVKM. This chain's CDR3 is CASSFPGLAGGDTDTQYF. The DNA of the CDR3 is TGTGCCAGCAGTTTCCCCGGGCTAGCGGGGGGTGACACAGATACGCAGTATTTT.

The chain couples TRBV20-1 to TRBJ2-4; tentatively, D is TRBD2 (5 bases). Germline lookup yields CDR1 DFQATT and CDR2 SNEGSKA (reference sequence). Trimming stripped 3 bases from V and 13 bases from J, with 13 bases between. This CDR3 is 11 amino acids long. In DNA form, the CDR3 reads TGCAGTGCTAGTTCTCTGAGCGGCCAGTACTTC. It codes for CSASSLSGQYF.

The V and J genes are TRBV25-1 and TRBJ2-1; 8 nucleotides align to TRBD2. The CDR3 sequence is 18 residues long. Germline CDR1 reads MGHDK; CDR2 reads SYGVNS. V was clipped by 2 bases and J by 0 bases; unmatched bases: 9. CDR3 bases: TGTGCCAGCAGTGAACCTGGGGGCGGGGGGAGCTCCTACAATGAGCAGTTCTTC. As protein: CASSEPGGGGSSYNEQFF.

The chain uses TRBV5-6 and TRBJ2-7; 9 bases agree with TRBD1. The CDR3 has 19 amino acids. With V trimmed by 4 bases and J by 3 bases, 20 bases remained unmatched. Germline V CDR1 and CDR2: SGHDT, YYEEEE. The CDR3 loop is CASSPAPTGGVTKGYEQYF. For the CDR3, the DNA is TGTGCCAGCAGCCCGGCGCCTACAGGGGGCGTTACTAAAGGCTACGAGCAGTACTTC.

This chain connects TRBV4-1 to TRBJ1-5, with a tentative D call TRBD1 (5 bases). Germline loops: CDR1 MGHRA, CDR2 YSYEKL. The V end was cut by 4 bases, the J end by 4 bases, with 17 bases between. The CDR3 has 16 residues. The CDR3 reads CASSPSEGTFNQPQHF. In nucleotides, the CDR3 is TGCGCCAGCAGCCCCTCGGAGGGGACCTTTAATCAGCCCCAGCATTTT.

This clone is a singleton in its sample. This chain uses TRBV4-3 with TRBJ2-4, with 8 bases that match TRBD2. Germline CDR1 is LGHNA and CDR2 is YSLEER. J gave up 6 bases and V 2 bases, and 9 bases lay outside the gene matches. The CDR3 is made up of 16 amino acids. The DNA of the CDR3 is TGCGCCAGCAGCCAACAATATAGCGGGGATCTAAACATTCAGTACTTC. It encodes CASSQQYSGDLNIQYF.

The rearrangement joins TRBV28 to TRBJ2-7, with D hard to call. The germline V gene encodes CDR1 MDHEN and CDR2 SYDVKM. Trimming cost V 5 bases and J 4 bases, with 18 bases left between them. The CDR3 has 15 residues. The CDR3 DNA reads TGTGCCAGCAGTCTTCTCCAGGTGTCTACTTACGAGCAGTACTTC. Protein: CASSLLQVSTYEQYF.

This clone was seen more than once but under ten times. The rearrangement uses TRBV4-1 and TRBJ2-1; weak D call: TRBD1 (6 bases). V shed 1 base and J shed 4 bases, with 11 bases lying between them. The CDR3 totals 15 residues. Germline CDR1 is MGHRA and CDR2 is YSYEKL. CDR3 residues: CASSQGQGRYNEQFF. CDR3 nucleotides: TGCGCCAGCAGCCAAGGTCAGGGGCGGTACAATGAGCAGTTCTTC.